This TCR beta chain originates from a study of CD8 T cells in Susac syndrome. The RNA, about 0.5 to 1 ug, was put through reverse transcription using random hexamers. In TCRdb, the immunoSEQ multiplex PCR reads were re-called with MiXCR into one record per CDR3 protein. The table lists about 280,000 distinct CDR3 sequences, roughly 84% of them singletons, with over 0.1% in the top ten. This clonotype came up once. Germline V gives CDR1 SQVTM, CDR2 ANQGSEA. V shed 4 bases and J 6 bases; nucleotides not matched to a gene: 9. This CDR3 spans 13 amino acids. The J gene is TRBJ2-7, the V gene TRBV29-1; 7 bases map to TRBD1. The sequence came from a human donor with multiple sclerosis. The sequencing input was CD8+ T cells from PBMCs. CDR3 sequence reads: CSVVTGQTREQYF. CDR3 nucleotides: TGCAGCGTTGTTACGGGACAGACCCGCGAGCAGTACTTC.